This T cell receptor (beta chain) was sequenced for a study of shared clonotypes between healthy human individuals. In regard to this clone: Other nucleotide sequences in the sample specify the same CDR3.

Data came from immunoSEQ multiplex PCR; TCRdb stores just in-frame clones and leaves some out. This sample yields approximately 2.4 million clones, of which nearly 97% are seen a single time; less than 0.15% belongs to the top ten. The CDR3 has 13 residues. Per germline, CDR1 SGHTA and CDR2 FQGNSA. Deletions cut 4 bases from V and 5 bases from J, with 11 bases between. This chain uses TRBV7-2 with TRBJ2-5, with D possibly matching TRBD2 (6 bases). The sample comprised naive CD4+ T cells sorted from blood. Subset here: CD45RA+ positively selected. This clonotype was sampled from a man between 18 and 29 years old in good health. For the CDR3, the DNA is TGTGCCAGCAGCTCAAGACTAGGGGAGACCCAGTACTTC. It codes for CASSSRLGETQYF.